Listed below are T cell receptor beta chains from one sample, sequenced in a study of identical twins. In TCRdb, the 5' RACE reads were re-called with MiXCR into one record per CDR3 protein. This sample has about 200,000 distinct CDR3 sequences, with 8% to 11% found just once. Sequencing was performed on memory T cells sorted from blood. The receptors here all came from a man aged 50 to 60 in good health. Each CDR3 is given with its conserved first and last residue. A D gene is named only where the DNA matches it firmly. Expanded clones are given a class, and other clones once, few, many or no size at all.

TRBV20-1,.,TRBJ2-6,few,TGTGGTATTGTACTACACTCTGGGGCCAACGTCCTGACTTTC,CGIVLHSGANVLTF
TRBV3-1,.,TRBJ2-1,many,TGTGCCAGCAGCCAAGATTCGGCGGCCCATTCCTACAATGAGCAGTTCTTC,CASSQDSAAHSYNEQFF
TRBV12-3/TRBV12-4,TRBD1,TRBJ2-1,many,TGTGCCAGCAGCCCCCACAGGGGACCCTACAATGAGCAGTTCTTC,CASSPHRGPYNEQFF
TRBV20-1,TRBD1,TRBJ2-7,few,TGCAGTGCTAGTTCCCCGACAGGGGATCCCTACGAGCAGTACTTC,CSASSPTGDPYEQYF
TRBV6-5,TRBD1,TRBJ2-5,many,TGTGCCAGCAGTTACCCCGGACAGGGGCAAGAGACCCAGTACTTC,CASSYPGQGQETQYF
TRBV7-2,.,TRBJ2-3,many,TGTGCCAGCAGCCGTGAGGAAGTGGGCTCGTTCCCAGATACGCAGTATTTT,CASSREEVGSFPDTQYF
TRBV15,TRBD2,TRBJ2-7,many,TGTGCCACCAGCAGAGCGGGAGGGCTCTACGAGCAGTACTTC,CATSRAGGLYEQYF
TRBV10-3,TRBD2,TRBJ2-7,few,TGTGCCATCAGTGGCCGAGCGGGGGGCCTGCCGTTCGCCTACGAGCAGTACTTC,CAISGRAGGLPFAYEQYF
TRBV7-6,TRBD1,TRBJ2-3,many,TGTGCCAGCAGCTTAGAGACAAGGGGGCGCCCAGATACGCAGTATTTT,CASSLETRGRPDTQYF
TRBV4-3,.,TRBJ2-7,.,TGCGCCAGCAGCCAAGACATCGGGACACCCTACGAGCAGTACTTC,CASSQDIGTPYEQYF
TRBV7-3,TRBD2,TRBJ2-1,many,TGTGCCAGCAGCGTCACTAGCGGGAGCATTTATGAGCAGTTCTTC,CASSVTSGSIYEQFF
TRBV4-3,.,TRBJ1-6,few,TGCGCCAGCAGCCAAGTCCCCTTCTCCCAAAATTCACCCCTCCACTTT,CASSQVPFSQNSPLHF
TRBV20-1,TRBD1,TRBJ2-3,few,TGCAGTGCTACGGACAGGGAGGATACGCAGTATTTT,CSATDREDTQYF
TRBV28,TRBD2,TRBJ2-6,few,TGTGCCAGCCGGACTAGCGGGACCAGCTCTGGGGCCAACGTCCTGACTTTC,CASRTSGTSSGANVLTF
TRBV7-8,TRBD1,TRBJ2-7,many,TGTGCCAGCAGCTTGGGGACAGGGTTATACGAGCAGTACTTC,CASSLGTGLYEQYF
TRBV6-1,TRBD1,TRBJ1-2,many,TGTGCCACCCAAACAGGGGATTCCTATGGCTACACCTTC,CATQTGDSYGYTF
TRBV6-1,TRBD1,TRBJ2-3,.,TGTGCCAGCAGCCGACAGGGGTTCCTTGGCACAGATACGCAGTATTTT,CASSRQGFLGTDTQYF
TRBV6-1,.,TRBJ1-1,.,TGTGCCAGCAGACCTGGACGGGTGAACACTGAAGCTTTCTTT,CASRPGRVNTEAFF
TRBV5-1,TRBD1,TRBJ2-3,once,TGCGCCAGCAACCCGGGACAGGTGGCGGATACGCAGTATTTT,CASNPGQVADTQYF
TRBV7-2,TRBD1,TRBJ2-7,.,TGTGCCAGCAGCTCGGGACAGGGGGGGTTCGAGCAGTACTTC,CASSSGQGGFEQYF
TRBV20-1,TRBD2,TRBJ2-3,few,TGCAGTGCTAGTGGGACTAGCGGGGGGGCTAGCACAGATACGCAGTATTTT,CSASGTSGGASTDTQYF
TRBV19,.,TRBJ2-1,.,TGTGCCAGTAGATCCCAACCTCTGGTTAACAATGAGCAGTTCTTC,CASRSQPLVNNEQFF
TRBV5-4,TRBD1,TRBJ2-3,once,TGTGCCAGCAGCTTGGGGGGACAGGGGAACACAGATACGCAGTATTTT,CASSLGGQGNTDTQYF
TRBV10-3,.,TRBJ2-7,.,TGTGCCATCAGCCCAACAGGTTCCTACGAGCAGTACTTC,CAISPTGSYEQYF
TRBV6-2/TRBV6-3,TRBD1,TRBJ2-1,many,TGTGCCAGCAGTAAGTCCGGGACAGGCTACTACAATGAGCAGTTCTTC,CASSKSGTGYYNEQFF
TRBV6-6,.,TRBJ2-6,few,TGTGCCAGCAGCCCAGGGGCCAACGTCCTGACTTTC,CASSPGANVLTF
TRBV3-1,TRBD1,TRBJ2-1,many,TGTGCCAGCAGCCAGACCGGGACAGGGTTCTACAATGAGCAGTTCTTC,CASSQTGTGFYNEQFF
TRBV20-1,TRBD1,TRBJ1-1,.,TGCAGTGCTAGCGTAGGGGGCTCGAACACTGAAGCTTTCTTT,CSASVGGSNTEAFF
TRBV20-1,.,TRBJ2-1,.,TGCAGTGCTATATCCGTAGCTGGTGGGGGAGAAGCCTACAATGAGCAGTTCTTC,CSAISVAGGGEAYNEQFF
TRBV21-1,.,TRBJ2-7,many,TGTGCCAGCAGCTCCGCCACCACCGGGCCCTGCCTTACCTACGAGCAGTACTTC,CASSSATTGPCLTYEQYF
TRBV4-1,.,TRBJ1-2,many,TGCGCCAGCAGCCAGAATACTAACTATGGCTACACCTTC,CASSQNTNYGYTF
TRBV9,.,TRBJ2-1,many,TGTGCCAGCAGCGTAGATGAAGGGGCCTACAATGAGCAGTTCTTC,CASSVDEGAYNEQFF
TRBV7-2,TRBD1,TRBJ1-1,many,TGTGCCAGCAGCGGGGACAGTGAAGCTTTCTTT,CASSGDSEAFF